The rows below give T cell receptor beta chains drawn from one sample of a study of CD8 T cells in Susac syndrome. A single record per CDR3 protein comes from TCRdb applying MiXCR to the immunoSEQ multiplex PCR reads. The sample shows about 200,000 distinct CDR3 sequences, roughly 90% of them seen only once. Sequencing input: CD8+ T cells from PBMCs. The receptors were sampled from a human donor with multiple sclerosis. Each CDR3 is given with its conserved first and last residue. The order of the fields is clone size, J gene, V gene, D gene, CDR3 DNA, CDR3 protein. The D gene is left open where the match is weak. Part of the rows lack a size; the others show once, few, many or a class for expanded clones.

clone_size: -
j_call: TRBJ2-3
v_call: TRBV15
d_call: -
cdr3_nt: TGTGCCACCAGCAGAGATCCTGATGCGCCTCTCCGAGATACGCAGTATTTT
cdr3_aa: CATSRDPDAPLRDTQYF

clone_size: -
j_call: TRBJ2-4
v_call: TRBV12-3/TRBV12-4
d_call: -
cdr3_nt: TGTGCCAGCAGTTACCAGAAAATCAAAAACATTCAGTACTTC
cdr3_aa: CASSYQKIKNIQYF

clone_size: -
j_call: TRBJ2-1
v_call: TRBV30
d_call: -
cdr3_nt: TGTGCCTGGAGCGGGAGCTCCTACAATGAGCAGTTCTTC
cdr3_aa: CAWSGSSYNEQFF

clone_size: -
j_call: TRBJ2-7
v_call: TRBV4-1
d_call: -
cdr3_nt: TGCGCCAGCAGCCACGTTGGGACCTACGAGCAGTACTTC
cdr3_aa: CASSHVGTYEQYF

clone_size: -
j_call: TRBJ2-6
v_call: TRBV7-9
d_call: -
cdr3_nt: TGTGCCAGCAGCTATGGACCCTCTGGGGCCAACGTCCTGACTTTC
cdr3_aa: CASSYGPSGANVLTF

clone_size: -
j_call: TRBJ1-1
v_call: TRBV12-3/TRBV12-4
d_call: -
cdr3_nt: TGTGCCAGCAGTCAAGGGTCAGGGGCATTCTTGGTGGCTTTCTTT
cdr3_aa: CASSQGSGAFLVAFF

clone_size: -
j_call: TRBJ2-1
v_call: TRBV29-1
d_call: TRBD2
cdr3_nt: TGCAGCGTTGAAGTGGAGCGGGAGGGCCTTGAGCAGTTCTTC
cdr3_aa: CSVEVEREGLEQFF

clone_size: -
j_call: TRBJ1-1
v_call: TRBV27
d_call: -
cdr3_nt: TGTGCCAGCAGTTTGAACAGCAACATGAACACTGAAGCTTTCTTT
cdr3_aa: CASSLNSNMNTEAFF

clone_size: -
j_call: TRBJ1-2
v_call: TRBV7-9
d_call: -
cdr3_nt: TGTGCCAGCAGCGTCTTGGGGACATCTAACTATGGCTACACCTTC
cdr3_aa: CASSVLGTSNYGYTF

clone_size: -
j_call: TRBJ2-7
v_call: TRBV19
d_call: TRBD1
cdr3_nt: TGTGCCAGTAGTATGGGACAGACAAGCTCCTACGAGCAGTACTTC
cdr3_aa: CASSMGQTSSYEQYF

clone_size: -
j_call: TRBJ1-3
v_call: TRBV9
d_call: -
cdr3_nt: TGTGCCAGCAGCGTTGCGACAGGCCCAGGAAACACCATATATTTT
cdr3_aa: CASSVATGPGNTIYF

clone_size: -
j_call: TRBJ2-1
v_call: TRBV6-6
d_call: -
cdr3_nt: TGTGCCAGCAGTTCCGGACCGACCACATCCAATGAGCAGTTCTTC
cdr3_aa: CASSSGPTTSNEQFF

clone_size: -
j_call: TRBJ2-7
v_call: TRBV27
d_call: -
cdr3_nt: TGTGCCAGCAGTTTAAGGGCAGCAAGCTACGAGCAGTACTTC
cdr3_aa: CASSLRAASYEQYF

clone_size: -
j_call: TRBJ1-3
v_call: TRBV23-1
d_call: TRBD1
cdr3_nt: TGCGCCAGCGGAACTCGGGACAGGGATCGTGCGTTGGGAAACACCATATATTTT
cdr3_aa: CASGTRDRDRALGNTIYF

clone_size: -
j_call: TRBJ1-2
v_call: TRBV12-3/TRBV12-4
d_call: -
cdr3_nt: TGTGCCAGCAGTTTGTACACCAGCACCTATGGCTACACCTTC
cdr3_aa: CASSLYTSTYGYTF

clone_size: once
j_call: TRBJ2-1
v_call: TRBV27
d_call: -
cdr3_nt: TGTGCCAGCAGTCCGTATCCCTCCAATGAGCAGTTCTTC
cdr3_aa: CASSPYPSNEQFF

clone_size: -
j_call: TRBJ2-2
v_call: TRBV13
d_call: TRBD1
cdr3_nt: TGTGCCACCGGACAGGCTGACACCGGGGAGCTGTTTTTT
cdr3_aa: CATGQADTGELFF

clone_size: -
j_call: TRBJ1-5
v_call: TRBV4-3
d_call: -
cdr3_nt: TGCGCCAGCAGCCAAGGGACAGATAGCAATCAGCCCCAGCATTTT
cdr3_aa: CASSQGTDSNQPQHF